This passage covers 25 T cell receptor beta chains from one sample sequenced in a study of radiation and T cells in renal cell carcinoma. Assay used: immunoSEQ multiplex PCR; TCRdb lists only in-frame clones, some missing. The table records 100,000 to 150,000 clones, approximately 85% of them present only once. Time point in this sample: blood 2 weeks post-SBRT. The treatment: 15 Gy SBRT to primary tumor, nephrectomy 4 weeks later. The sequenced sample was blood, obtained from a patient whose treatment included radiotherapy and nephrectomy. These receptor sequences come from a man between 50 and 59 years old with renal cell carcinoma.

The V call is TRBV14, the J call TRBJ2-6; D is tentatively TRBD1 or TRBD2 (5 bases each). This CDR3 is built from 16 residues. Germline V gene sequence: CDR1 SGHDN, CDR2 FVKESK. Trimming removed 4 bases from V and 0 bases from J, with 10 bases in between. The CDR3 sequence is CASSPRGGSGANVLTF. The CDR3 nucleotides read TGTGCCAGCAGCCCTCGGGGCGGCTCTGGGGCCAACGTCCTGACTTTC.

The CDR3 protein is CASSQGWFMPWSDGYTF. The CDR3 DNA reads TGCGCCAGCAGTCAAGGATGGTTTATGCCATGGAGCGATGGCTACACCTTC. The gene calls are TRBV23-1 and TRBJ1-2; D is ambiguous. TRBV23-1 is treated as an ORF (open reading frame) with a function not yet certain. V dropped 2 bases and J dropped 6 bases, with 22 bases sitting between them. The CDR3 loop spans 17 amino acids.

The gene calls are TRBV28 and TRBJ1-2, with TRBD1 matching over 10 bases. The CDR3 extends over 17 amino acids. Germline assignment: CDR1 MDHEN and CDR2 SYDVKM. Trimming cost V 6 bases and J 5 bases; bases outside gene matches: 15. Here the CDR3 reads CASRLGTGANRWYGYTF. CDR3 coding DNA: TGTGCCAGCAGACTAGGGACAGGGGCGAACAGGTGGTATGGCTACACCTTC.

CDR3 in DNA: TGTGCCAGCAGCTTAGTTTGGGGTTTTGAAGAGACCCAGTACTTC. This gives the protein CASSLVWGFEETQYF. This chain uses TRBV7-2 with TRBJ2-5; unclear D gene. Trimming removed 1 base at V and 3 bases at J, with 12 bases between. Germline CDR1 is SGHTA and CDR2 is FQGNSA. The CDR3 loop spans 15 amino acids.

The chain uses TRBV5-1 and TRBJ2-1, with 9 bases aligning to TRBD1. Germline CDR1 reads SGHRS; CDR2 reads YFSETQ. V was pared by 0 bases and J by 6 bases, with 7 bases of the junction left unmatched. This CDR3 contains 16 residues. This chain's CDR3 is CASSLGPGQGTNEQFF. CDR3 nucleotide sequence: TGCGCCAGCAGCTTGGGGCCGGGACAGGGAACCAATGAGCAGTTCTTC.

Points on this clone: The junction and the germline gene differ at one end; a read error may be behind it. This chain connects TRBV6-1 to TRBJ2-7; TRBD2 matches at 7 bases. Germline CDR1 MNHNS, CDR2 SASEGT. The CDR3 runs to 11 residues. The chain's CDR3 is CASRREWDGTF. CDR3 coding DNA: TGTGCCAGCAGGCGGGAGTGGGACGGAACTTTC.

The rearrangement links TRBV6-5 to TRBJ2-1; TRBD2 aligns across 12 bases. Germline V gene lookup returns CDR1 MNHEY and CDR2 SVGAGI. V lost 5 bases and J lost 6; bases outside the gene matches: 2. The CDR3 extends over 14 amino acids. In DNA, the CDR3 is TGTGCCAGCAGTCTGACTAGCGGGGGCAATGAGCAGTTCTTC. This encodes CASSLTSGGNEQFF.

The rearrangement uses TRBV18 and TRBJ2-5; D perhaps matches TRBD2 (5 bases). In germline, CDR1 is KGHSH, CDR2 LQKENI. V shed 1 base and J shed 1 base, with 10 bases lying between them. This CDR3 has 15 amino acids. The CDR3 nucleotides are TGTGCCAGCTCACCACGGTTGGGGAGCCAAGAGACCCAGTACTTC. Amino acids: CASSPRLGSQETQYF.

The rearrangement joins TRBV4-1 to TRBJ2-3, with D maybe TRBD2 (7 bases). Per germline, CDR1 MGHRA and CDR2 YSYEKL. The CDR3 has 14 residues. V lost 5 bases, J lost 0 bases, and 9 bases lay in between. CDR3 coding DNA: TGCGCCAGCAGCGGGGGGGCAAGCACAGATACGCAGTATTTT. Its translation: CASSGGASTDTQYF.

The chain has TRBV18 and TRBJ1-4; 8 bases line up with TRBD1. This CDR3 has 15 amino acids. The germline V gene has CDR1 KGHSH and CDR2 LQKENI. V lost 6 bases and J lost 4; bases outside the gene matches: 7. The CDR3 nucleotides are TGTGCCAGCTCGTCGCGACAGGGGAATAATGAAAAACTGTTTTTT. Encoded protein: CASSSRQGNNEKLFF.

This clone has only a few counts. The V gene is TRBV6-1, the J gene TRBJ1-2, with 9 bases lining up with TRBD1. The length of the CDR3 is 14 residues. V shed 6 bases and J 8 bases; nucleotides not matched to a gene: 10. The germline V gene encodes CDR1 MNHNS and CDR2 SASEGT. Written as DNA, the CDR3 is TGTGCCAGCAGCCCAAGGACAGGGGAAGACGGCTACACCTTC. Translation: CASSPRTGEDGYTF.

At least ten counts were recorded for this clone. The chain is built from TRBV11-2 and TRBJ2-7, with D tentatively TRBD2 (6 bases). V shed 1 base and J shed 4 bases, with 8 bases lying between them. CDR3 length: 13 residues. The germline CDR1 and CDR2 sequences are SGHAT and FQNNGV. In nucleotides, the CDR3 is TGTGCCAGCAGCTTAGGGGCGGGGTACGAGCAGTACTTC. It translates to CASSLGAGYEQYF.

This clone has a single count. Other DNA sequences in this specimen translate into the identical CDR3. The chain couples TRBV5-1 to TRBJ2-7, with D unclear. Germline assignment: CDR1 SGHRS and CDR2 YFSETQ. CDR3 length: 11 residues. V was pared by 0 bases and J by 4 bases, with 2 bases between. Here the CDR3 DNA reads TGCGCCAGCAGCTTGGGGTACGAGCAGTACTTC. Protein product: CASSLGYEQYF. The full variable domain, with the rest looked up from reference TRBV5-1 and TRBJ2-7, is KAGVTQTPRYLIKTRGQQVTLSCSPISGHRSVSWYQQTPGQGLQFLFEYFSETQRNKGNFPGRFSGRQFSNSRSEMNVSTLELGDSALYLCASSLGYEQYFGPGTRLTVT.

This chain connects TRBV15 to TRBJ2-3, with 7 positions matching TRBD1. CDR3 length: 17 amino acids. CDR1 LNHNV and CDR2 YYDKDF come from the germline V gene (reference sequence). V was pared by 1 base and J by 0 bases, with 7 bases of the junction left unmatched. The CDR3 protein is CATSRATGMRSTDTQYF. The CDR3 nucleotides read TGTGCCACCAGCAGAGCGACAGGGATGAGGAGCACAGATACGCAGTATTTT.

This sequence joins TRBV5-6 and TRBJ2-2, with 8 bases lining up with TRBD1. V lost 2 bases to trimming and J lost 4 bases; unmatched junction nucleotides: 4. CDR3 size: 15 residues. Germline values: CDR1 SGHDT, CDR2 YYEEEE. DNA of the CDR3: TGTGCCAGCAGCTTAAACAGGGGGGCCACCGGGGAGCTGTTTTTT. Translated, it gives CASSLNRGATGELFF.

The chain has TRBV2 and TRBJ1-1, with D tentatively TRBD1 (6 bases). Germline V CDR1 and CDR2: SNHLY, FYNNEI. Between the trimmed V and J ends, which lost 5 bases and 6 bases, there was a span of 13 bases. This CDR3 has 13 residues. Here the CDR3 reads CASSYSGDSEAFF. CDR3 DNA sequence: TGTGCCAGCAGTTACTCAGGGGACTCTGAAGCTTTCTTT.

As to this clone: The germline gene is not matched at one end of the junction; a read error may be the cause. The V gene is TRBV4-2, the J gene TRBJ1-5; D uncertain. Germline CDR1 is LGHNA and CDR2 is YNFKEQ. The length of the CDR3 is 15 residues. The CDR3 here is CASSQDLEQNRPQHF. CDR3 DNA: TGTGCCAGCAGCCAAGATTTGGAGCAGAATCGGCCCCAGCATTTT.

The genes are TRBV6-1 and TRBJ1-2; no reliable D call. The CDR3 consists of 12 residues. The germline V gene encodes CDR1 MNHNS and CDR2 SASEGT. Trimming removed 4 bases from V and 7 bases from J, with 10 bases in between. The CDR3 DNA sequence: TGTGCCAGCAGTGGGGAGGGTTTTGGCTACACCTTC. As protein: CASSGEGFGYTF.

The chain couples TRBV11-2 to TRBJ2-7; no reliable D call. Trimming took 8 bases from V and 0 from J, leaving 20 bases between them. Germline V gene sequence: CDR1 SGHAT, CDR2 FQNNGV. The CDR3 has 16 amino acids. The CDR3 reads CASEKTAETFSYEQYF. In nucleotides, the CDR3 is TGTGCCAGCGAGAAAACGGCGGAGACTTTCTCCTACGAGCAGTACTTC.

This clone appeared once. The rearrangement joins TRBV9 to TRBJ2-1; TRBD2 matches 8 bases. CDR3 size: 16 residues. J gave up 0 bases and V 4 bases, and 6 bases lay outside the gene matches. From germline, CDR1 is SGDLS and CDR2 YYNGEE. CDR3 nucleotide sequence: TGTGCCAGCAGCATACTAGCGGCGAGCTCCTACAATGAGCAGTTCTTC. Its protein is CASSILAASSYNEQFF.

The chain combines TRBV11-2 with TRBJ1-2; TRBD1 agrees at 9 bases. The CDR3 has 16 amino acids. J lost 8 bases, V lost 7 bases, and 17 bases had no gene match. Germline V CDR1 and CDR2: SGHAT, FQNNGV. The CDR3 protein is CASIFSPGQGFGGYTF. The DNA for the CDR3 is TGTGCCAGCATATTTAGCCCGGGACAGGGTTTTGGCGGCTACACCTTC.

With regard to this clone: Other DNA sequences of this sample code for an identical CDR3. J is TRBJ1-5 and V is TRBV6-5; D call uncertain. This CDR3 contains 14 residues. V gave up 2 bases and J gave up 0 bases, with 5 bases separating them. CDR1 MNHEY and CDR2 SVGAGI come from the germline V gene. The CDR3 sequence: CASSYRDSNQPQHF. Here the CDR3 DNA reads TGTGCCAGCAGTTACCGGGATAGCAATCAGCCCCAGCATTTT.

The chain joins TRBV28 to TRBJ2-3; TRBD2 matches 16 bases. Germline V lookup: CDR1 MDHEN, CDR2 SYDVKM. This CDR3 has 17 residues. V shed 6 bases and J 3 bases; nucleotides not matched to a gene: 6. The CDR3 region has the DNA TGTGCCAGCAGCCCCGGGACTAGCGGGAGGGGAACAGATACGCAGTATTTT. This translates into CASSPGTSGRGTDTQYF. The complete variable domain, with remaining parts taken from reference TRBV28 and TRBJ2-3, reads DVKVTQSSRYLVKRTGEKVFLECVQDMDHENMFWYRQDPGLGLRLIYFSYDVKMKEKGDIPEGYSVSREKKERFSLILESASTNQTSMYLCASSPGTSGRGTDTQYFGPGTRLTVL.

The V and J genes are TRBV7-9 and TRBJ1-2; D not resolved. The CDR3 covers 14 residues. Germline CDR1 SEHNR, CDR2 FQNEAQ (reference sequence). Trimming took off 1 base at V and 8 bases at J, with 14 bases between the two ends. CDR3 nucleotide sequence: TGTGCCAGCAGCTTAGTGTTCAATCCGGTGGGCTACACCTTC. It is translated as CASSLVFNPVGYTF.

The CDR3 DNA is TGTGCCAGCAGTTACTCTGAAAGGGGTTTTGGCTACACCTTC. Translating it yields CASSYSERGFGYTF. V usage is TRBV6-5 and J usage is TRBJ1-2, with TRBD1 as a possible D gene (5 bases). Between the trimmed V and J ends, which lost 0 bases and 7 bases, there was a span of 12 bases. The germline gives CDR1 MNHEY, CDR2 SVGAGI. The CDR3 length is 14 residues.